These 14 T cell receptor beta chains were all obtained from the same sample, sequenced in a study of blood T cell repertoires in COVID-19. Generated by immunoSEQ multiplex PCR, the TCRdb table keeps only in-frame clones and is missing some. Here the sample spans about 210,000 clones, around four fifths being singletons. The sample taken for sequencing was peripheral blood. The receptors originated from a woman at least 80 years old with COVID-19, enrolled during active disease.

This clone was recorded once. The rearrangement joins TRBV28 to TRBJ2-1; 14 bases map to TRBD2. This CDR3 is 20 amino acids long. Trimming cost V 6 bases and J 0 bases; bases outside gene matches: 13. CDR1 is MDHEN and CDR2 is SYDVKM in the germline V gene. The chain's CDR3 is CASSSPPGTSGGSSYNEQFF. CDR3 nucleotides: TGTGCCAGCAGCTCTCCGCCCGGGACTAGCGGGGGTAGCTCCTACAATGAGCAGTTCTTC.

V usage is TRBV7-8 and J usage is TRBJ2-1, with 9 bases identical to TRBD2. The germline gives CDR1 SGHVS, CDR2 FQNEAQ. The ends lost 4 bases at V and 4 bases at J; junction bases unmatched: 14. CDR3 length: 18 residues. The CDR3 DNA reads TGTGCCAGCAGCTGGGTTCGCGGGGGGGCCAGTCCTTACAATGAGCAGTTCTTC. Its protein product is CASSWVRGGASPYNEQFF.

The chain joins TRBV7-2 to TRBJ2-3, with D tentatively TRBD2 (6 bases). Germline V gene data show CDR1 as SGHTA and CDR2 as FQGNSA. This CDR3 is 15 amino acids long. V gave up 5 bases and J gave up 0 bases, with 12 bases separating them. The CDR3 loop reads CASSGTGGSTDTQYF. In nucleotides, the CDR3 is TGTGCCAGCAGCGGAACCGGGGGTAGCACAGATACGCAGTATTTT.

The chain joins TRBV24-1 to TRBJ2-2; D is ambiguous. In germline, CDR1 is KGHDR, CDR2 SFDVKD. The CDR3 extends over 13 amino acids. The V gene lost 9 bases and the J gene lost 7 bases, with 14 bases spanning the gap. CDR3 DNA: TGTGCCACCGCTGCAAAAACTAACGGGGAGCTGTTTTTT. Protein: CATAAKTNGELFF.

This clone was counted once. The V gene is TRBV2, the J gene TRBJ2-3, with TRBD1 matching 8 bases. In germline, CDR1 is SNHLY, CDR2 FYNNEI. The V and J ends lost 1 base and 2 bases, in that order; junction bases with no gene match: 2. CDR3 length: 15 amino acids. CDR3 nucleotide sequence: TGTGCCAGCAGTGAAGACAGGGGGTACACAGATACGCAGTATTTT. This sequence encodes CASSEDRGYTDTQYF.

The chain employs TRBV13 and TRBJ2-5; 8 bases line up with TRBD1. The germline gives CDR1 PRHDT, CDR2 FYEKMQ (reference sequence). CDR3 length: 15 amino acids. The V segment lost 0 bases and the J segment 2 bases; nucleotides outside the gene matches: 2. The CDR3 region has the DNA TGTGCCAGCAGCTTAGGCCAGGGGGCACAAGAGACCCAGTACTTC. Protein sequence: CASSLGQGAQETQYF.

V gene TRBV5-1 combines with J gene TRBJ1-2, with D tentatively TRBD1 (5 bases). CDR3 size: 13 residues. Germline values: CDR1 SGHRS, CDR2 YFSETQ. Trimming left V 1 base short and J 7 bases short, with 11 bases between. The CDR3 DNA sequence: TGCGCCAGCAGCTTGTTAGACAGCACTGGCTACACCTTC. Its protein product is CASSLLDSTGYTF.

This clone was observed at least ten times. The genes are TRBV4-2 and TRBJ1-5; D not resolved. V lost 3 bases, J lost 7 bases, and 13 bases lay in between. The CDR3 sequence is 14 residues long. Germline values: CDR1 LGHNA, CDR2 YNFKEQ. CDR3 protein: CASSQRRRGQPQHF. The CDR3 region has the DNA TGTGCCAGCAGCCAGCGTAGAAGAGGACAGCCCCAGCATTTT.

The rearrangement uses TRBV7-8 and TRBJ1-2; 11 bases fit TRBD1. V shed 5 bases, J shed 3 bases, and the junction held 5 bases outside the gene matches. Germline loops: CDR1 SGHVS, CDR2 FQNEAQ. The CDR3 is 15 residues long. CDR3 DNA: TGTGCCAGCAGCCTCGGGACAGGGGGTTACTATGGCTACACCTTC. It translates to CASSLGTGGYYGYTF. Full variable domain (remainder filled in from reference TRBV7-8 and TRBJ1-2): GAGVSQSPRYKVAKRGQDVALRCDPISGHVSLFWYQQALGQGPEFLTYFQNEAQLDKSGLPSDRFFAERPEGSVSTLKIQRTQQEDSAVYLCASSLGTGGYYGYTFGSGTRLTVV.

The chain has TRBV5-1 and TRBJ1-1, with D perhaps matching TRBD1 (5 bases). V lost 0 bases and J lost 6, with 12 bases in between. The CDR3 contains 14 residues. Per the germline V gene, CDR1 is SGHRS and CDR2 is YFSETQ. In DNA, the CDR3 is TGCGCCAGCAGCTTGGGTGTGGACAACGCTGAAGCTTTCTTT. The encoded protein is CASSLGVDNAEAFF. The full variable domain, with the rest looked up from reference TRBV5-1 and TRBJ1-1, is KAGVTQTPRYLIKTRGQQVTLSCSPISGHRSVSWYQQTPGQGLQFLFEYFSETQRNKGNFPGRFSGRQFSNSRSEMNVSTLELGDSALYLCASSLGVDNAEAFFGQGTRLTVV.

J is TRBJ2-1 and V is TRBV7-2; possible D gene TRBD1, 5 bases. Trimming took 0 bases from V and 10 from J, leaving 10 bases between them. Germline assignment: CDR1 SGHTA and CDR2 FQGNSA. The CDR3 extends over 13 amino acids. The CDR3 sequence: CASSLAATVEQFF. The CDR3 coding sequence is TGTGCCAGCAGCTTAGCGGCGACAGTCGAGCAGTTCTTC.

The chain couples TRBV6-5 to TRBJ2-2, with 7 positions matching TRBD1. The CDR3 covers 15 residues. The junction had 1 base not matched to a gene; V was cut back by 2 bases and J by 1 base. Looked up from germline, CDR1 is MNHEY and CDR2 is SVGAGI. DNA of the CDR3: TGTGCCAGCAGTTACGGGGACAGGAACACCGGGGAGCTGTTTTTT. Residues: CASSYGDRNTGELFF.

This rearrangement joins TRBV27 to TRBJ1-2, with 8 nucleotides matching TRBD1. The CDR3 length is 15 residues. The germline V gene has CDR1 MNHEY and CDR2 SMNVEV (reference sequence). The ends lost 8 bases at V and 4 bases at J; junction bases unmatched: 12. The CDR3 is CASGTPRGQGYGYTF. CDR3 coding DNA: TGTGCCAGCGGAACTCCCAGGGGGCAAGGCTATGGCTACACCTTC.

The V and J genes are TRBV2 and TRBJ1-6, with 11 bases identical to TRBD1. The CDR3 is 15 amino acids. Losses at the gene ends were 6 bases for V and 9 bases for J; bases not matched to a gene: 7. Germline values: CDR1 SNHLY, CDR2 FYNNEI. The CDR3 DNA follows: TGTGCCAGCAGGACCGGACAGGGGGCTAGTTCACCCCTCCACTTT. It is translated as CASRTGQGASSPLHF.